This T cell receptor (beta chain) was captured by sequencing in a study of blood T cell repertoires in COVID-19. J lost 6 bases, V lost 2 bases, and 2 bases had no gene match. CDR1 is KGHSH and CDR2 is LQKENI in the germline V gene. The length of the CDR3 is 14 residues. Original analysis: Estimation of nucleated cell counts relied on the amplification of reference gene primers. TCRdb's copy holds only in-frame clones and misses some; the assay was immunoSEQ multiplex PCR. The V and J calls and clone size are taken from that table; D and trimming were inferred from the DNA. Of roughly 500,000 clones detected, roughly 88% appear once; the ten largest clones hold 1.5% to 2%. In this sample, this clone turned up once.

The clonotype originates from a woman in her thirties or forties who had recovered from COVID-19. Sequenced: PBMCs or T cells enriched from blood (not recorded which). The chain joins TRBV18 to TRBJ2-1; 9 bases fit TRBD2. The CDR3 sequence is CASSPAGGFNEQFF. As DNA, the CDR3 is TGTGCCAGCTCACCAGCGGGAGGGTTCAATGAGCAGTTCTTC.